These 8 T cell receptor beta chains share one sample of origin, sequenced in a study of blood T cell repertoires in COVID-19. Method: immunoSEQ multiplex PCR; TCRdb's copy keeps in-frame clones and lacks some. This table has about 94,000 clones, around 87% appearing once. The sequencing input was peripheral blood. The receptors derive from a human donor with acute or convalescent COVID-19. The donor label of this sample is uncertain.

This sequence joins TRBV5-1 and TRBJ2-7; D is uncertain. The V and J ends lost 2 bases and 6 bases respectively, with 15 bases between them. CDR3 length equals 14 residues. The germline V gene has CDR1 SGHRS and CDR2 YFSETQ. The CDR3 coding sequence is TGCGCCAGCAGCTTTATGACTCGTCCGGGCGAGCAGTACTTC. Translating gives CASSFMTRPGEQYF.

The chain has TRBV7-2 and TRBJ2-5; possible D gene TRBD1, 6 bases. The CDR3 has 15 residues. Trimming pared 5 bases from V and 2 bases from J, leaving 15 bases between. Germline V lookup: CDR1 SGHTA, CDR2 FQGNSA. This CDR3 reads CASSPLRTAQETQYF. CDR3 in DNA: TGTGCCAGCAGCCCCCTTCGGACAGCTCAAGAGACCCAGTACTTC.

This clone was observed a handful of times. The chain has TRBV10-2 and TRBJ2-5; D might be TRBD2 (6 bases). The CDR3 extends over 15 amino acids. Germline CDR1 is WSHSY and CDR2 is SAAADI. V was trimmed by 6 bases and J by 1 base, leaving 15 bases between them. The CDR3 protein is CASSGREHLQETQYF. The CDR3 region has the DNA TGCGCCAGCAGCGGCCGGGAGCATCTCCAAGAGACCCAGTACTTC.

This clone was counted once. The chain couples TRBV29-1 to TRBJ2-1; D is possibly TRBD2 (5 bases). Trimming left V 6 bases short and J 2 bases short, with 11 bases between. From germline, CDR1 is SQVTM and CDR2 ANQGSEA. This CDR3 is 13 amino acids long. CDR3 loop: CSVGVPPYNEQFF. In DNA form, the CDR3 reads TGCAGCGTGGGAGTTCCCCCCTACAATGAGCAGTTCTTC.

The gene calls are TRBV12-1 and TRBJ2-7; the D call TRBD2 from the table was never checked on the DNA. TRBV12-1 is marked as a pseudogene. The CDR3 covers 16 residues. In nucleotides, the CDR3 is TGTGCCAGCAGCTTACGCGGGACTAGCGGCCCCTACGAGCAGTACTTC. Translation: CASSLRGTSGPYEQYF.

J is TRBJ2-7 and V is TRBV4-2; possible D gene TRBD1, 6 bases. Germline V gene data show CDR1 as LGHNA and CDR2 as YNFKEQ. V shed 4 bases and J shed 6 bases, with 16 bases lying between them. The CDR3 runs 14 residues. In DNA, the CDR3 is TGTGCCAGCAGCCCACCGACGACCAGGGGCGAGCAGTACTTC. It encodes CASSPPTTRGEQYF.

The chain has TRBV15 and TRBJ1-2, with TRBD1 as a possible D gene (5 bases). Germline V CDR1 and CDR2: LNHNV, YYDKDF (reference sequence). Trimming took off 4 bases at V and 4 bases at J, with 7 bases between the two ends. This CDR3 has 12 residues. CDR3 DNA sequence: TGTGCCACCAGCACAGGGCTCTATGGCTACACCTTC. Encoded protein: CATSTGLYGYTF.

The CDR3 region is CASSIYSGTGHSNQPQHF. The CDR3 coding sequence is TGTGCCAGCAGTATATACTCCGGGACAGGGCATAGCAATCAGCCCCAGCATTTT. This chain links TRBV27 with TRBJ1-5; 9 bases map to TRBD1. Germline V gene data show CDR1 as MNHEY and CDR2 as SMNVEV (reference sequence). The CDR3 totals 18 residues. V shed 5 bases and J 0 bases; nucleotides not matched to a gene: 11.